A selection of T cell receptor beta chains follows, all from one sample in a study of PD-1 blockade in classical Hodgkin lymphoma. The assay was immunoSEQ multiplex PCR, and TCRdb's table has in-frame clones only and misses some. Of around 100,000 clones in the sample, roughly 90% were seen once. The sequenced sample was peripheral blood mononuclear cells (PBMCs), obtained before the second cycle of nivolumab. The receptors were sampled from a human donor with classical Hodgkin lymphoma. Each CDR3 is given with its conserved first and last residue. Fields, in order: V gene, D gene, clone size, CDR3 length, J gene, CDR3 protein, CDR3 DNA. D genes are given only for firm matches. The size field is filled for only some rows; it gives once, few, many or a size class.

TRBV10-2	TRBD1	NA	14	TRBJ1-2	CASRKQGANYGYTF	TGCGCCAGCAGAAAACAGGGGGCCAACTATGGCTACACCTTC
TRBV19	NA	NA	14	TRBJ1-1	CASSIGGLNTEAFF	TGTGCCAGTAGTATAGGGGGTTTGAACACTGAAGCTTTCTTT
TRBV4-3	NA	NA	13	TRBJ1-2	CASSQVVWGGYTF	TGCGCCAGCAGCCAAGTCGTTTGGGGGGGCTACACCTTC
TRBV30	NA	NA	11	TRBJ1-2	CALAGASGYTF	TGTGCCTTGGCGGGGGCATCCGGCTACACCTTC
TRBV4-3	NA	NA	16	TRBJ1-4	CASSRVGRTANEKLFF	TGCGCCAGCAGCAGGGTGGGACGGACAGCAAATGAAAAACTGTTTTTT
TRBV6-4	NA	NA	11	TRBJ1-2	CASYRYSSYTF	TGTGCCAGCTATCGGTATTCTAGCTACACCTTC
TRBV19	NA	NA	17	TRBJ2-2	CASSIGLGGANTGELFF	TGTGCCAGTAGTATAGGCCTCGGGGGAGCGAACACCGGGGAGCTGTTTTTT
TRBV30	TRBD1	NA	13	TRBJ1-1	CAWSGQGYTEAFF	TGTGCCTGGTCGGGACAGGGGTATACTGAAGCTTTCTTT
TRBV11-3	NA	NA	13	TRBJ1-1	CASSRDSDTEAFF	TGTGCCAGCAGCCGTGACTCGGATACTGAAGCTTTCTTT
TRBV7-9	NA	NA	14	TRBJ1-2	CASSDNSREIGYTF	TGTGCCAGCAGCGACAATTCCAGAGAGATCGGCTACACCTTC
TRBV2	NA	NA	16	TRBJ2-3	CASSERRGGGTDTQYF	TGTGCCAGCAGTGAAAGGAGGGGCGGGGGCACAGATACGCAGTATTTT
TRBV30	NA	NA	14	TRBJ1-5	CAWSVLGANQPQHF	TGTGCCTGGAGTGTACTAGGGGCGAATCAGCCCCAGCATTTT
TRBV2	TRBD2	once	15	TRBJ2-5	CASTRSGGYQETQYF	TGTGCCAGCACTAGAAGCGGGGGTTACCAAGAGACCCAGTACTTC
TRBV6-1	TRBD1	NA	13	TRBJ1-5	CASYQGARQPQHF	TGTGCCAGCTATCAGGGGGCTAGGCAGCCCCAGCATTTT
TRBV28	TRBD1	NA	14	TRBJ1-5	CASSLTGSRQPQHF	TGTGCCAGCAGCCTGACAGGGTCGAGACAGCCCCAGCATTTT
TRBV6-5	TRBD2	NA	15	TRBJ2-7	CASSSAGGLSYEQYF	TGTGCCAGCAGTTCAGCGGGGGGGTTATCCTACGAGCAGTACTTC
TRBV7-2	NA	NA	11	TRBJ2-7	CASSPNYEQYF	TGTGCCAGCAGCCCTAATTACGAGCAGTACTTC
TRBV2	NA	NA	13	TRBJ2-7	CASSPGTAYEQYF	TGTGCCAGCAGTCCCGGGACGGCCTACGAGCAGTACTTC
TRBV18	TRBD2	NA	15	TRBJ2-7	CASSPEGMAGDEQYF	TGTGCCAGCTCACCAGAGGGGATGGCGGGGGACGAGCAGTACTTC
TRBV30	TRBD1	NA	14	TRBJ1-2	CAWSLDRDYYGYTF	TGTGCCTGGAGCCTAGACAGGGACTACTATGGCTACACCTTC
TRBV19	TRBD1	NA	16	TRBJ2-7	CASSNPGTGGGYEQYF	TGTGCCAGTAGTAACCCTGGGACAGGGGGCGGATACGAGCAGTACTTC
TRBV13	TRBD2	NA	21	TRBJ2-3	CASSLIPQTSGGADDTDTQYF	TGTGCCAGCAGCTTAATCCCCCAGACTAGCGGGGGGGCCGATGACACAGATACGCAGTATTTT
TRBV2	TRBD2	once	18	TRBJ2-3	CASSGLAGSSWGTDTQYF	TGTGCCAGCTCGGGACTAGCGGGCTCATCGTGGGGCACAGATACGCAGTATTTT
TRBV9	TRBD1	NA	16	TRBJ1-1	CASSAAGDRGRTEAFF	TGTGCCAGCAGCGCCGCCGGGGACAGAGGGCGGACTGAAGCTTTCTTT
TRBV28	NA	few	14	TRBJ1-4	CASFPHGSDEKLFF	TGTGCCAGCTTTCCGCATGGTTCGGATGAAAAACTGTTTTTT
TRBV19	TRBD1	NA	17	TRBJ1-3	CACWTGGYPISGNTIYF	TGTGCCTGCTGGACAGGGGGCTATCCCATCTCTGGAAACACCATATATTTT
TRBV5-6	NA	NA	16	TRBJ2-1	CASSPPPGILSYEQFF	TGTGCCAGCAGTCCGCCCCCGGGGATCTTGTCCTATGAGCAGTTCTTC
TRBV6-6	TRBD1	once	16	TRBJ1-6	CASSYRGLTYNSPLHF	TGTGCCAGCAGTTACAGGGGGCTCACCTATAATTCACCCCTCCACTTT
TRBV4-1	NA	NA	15	TRBJ1-4	CASSLPGSTNEKLFF	TGCGCCAGCAGCCTACCGGGATCAACTAATGAAAAACTGTTTTTT
TRBV5-1	TRBD2	NA	16	TRBJ2-5	CASSPRLAGSQETQYF	TGCGCCAGCAGCCCGAGACTAGCGGGGTCCCAAGAGACCCAGTACTTC
TRBV7-2	NA	NA	12	TRBJ2-1	CASSPPTTKQFF	TGTGCCAGCAGCCCCCCGACTACTAAGCAGTTCTTC
TRBV7-2	TRBD1	NA	13	TRBJ2-2	CASSFRGTGELFF	TGTGCCAGCAGTTTCAGGGGGACCGGGGAGCTGTTTTTT
TRBV7-3	NA	NA	13	TRBJ2-5	CASSSFKQETQYF	TGTGCCAGCAGCTCCTTCAAGCAAGAGACCCAGTACTTC
TRBV18	TRBD2	once	15	TRBJ2-3	CASSSSSGVTDTQYF	TGTGCCAGCTCATCCTCTAGCGGGGTCACAGATACGCAGTATTTT
TRBV27	NA	NA	17	TRBJ2-2	CASSLLAGWEGTGELFF	TGTGCCAGCAGTTTATTGGCAGGGTGGGAAGGCACCGGGGAGCTGTTTTTT
TRBV19	TRBD2	NA	15	TRBJ2-1	CASSASGGPYNEQFF	TGTGCCAGTAGTGCTAGCGGGGGACCCTACAATGAGCAGTTCTTC
TRBV27	NA	few	16	TRBJ1-6	CASSLVWWQGGSPLHF	TGTGCCAGCAGTTTAGTTTGGTGGCAGGGTGGGTCACCCCTCCACTTT
TRBV6-5	NA	NA	13	TRBJ1-5	CASSYSGRQPQHF	TGTGCCAGCAGTTACTCCGGCAGACAGCCCCAGCATTTT
TRBV20-1	NA	NA	9	TRBJ1-1	CSASDEAFF	TGCAGTGCTTCTGACGAAGCTTTCTTT
TRBV11-3	NA	NA	13	TRBJ2-6	CASSLPGANVLTF	TGTGCCAGCAGCTTACCCGGGGCCAACGTCCTGACTTTC
TRBV5-5	TRBD1	NA	16	TRBJ1-6	CASSLVGQGGRSPLHF	TGTGCCAGCAGCTTGGTCGGACAGGGAGGAAGGTCACCCCTCCACTTT
TRBV4-1	NA	NA	18	TRBJ1-1	CASSQDTGTSLLNTEAFF	TGCGCCAGCAGCCAAGATACAGGGACCTCTCTTTTAAACACTGAAGCTTTCTTT
TRBV5-5	NA	NA	14	TRBJ2-5	CASSQGPPRGTQYF	TGTGCCAGCAGCCAGGGACCCCCTCGCGGGACCCAGTACTTC
TRBV13	TRBD1	NA	15	TRBJ2-1	CASKGRTGVMNEQFF	TGTGCCAGCAAAGGGAGGACAGGGGTTATGAATGAGCAGTTCTTC
TRBV11-3	TRBD2	NA	14	TRBJ2-7	CATPCPGGSYEQYF	TGTGCCACCCCTTGTCCGGGGGGATCCTACGAGCAGTACTTC
TRBV29-1	TRBD1	NA	13	TRBJ2-7	CSVIGQGAYEQYF	TGCAGCGTTATTGGACAGGGCGCCTACGAGCAGTACTTC
TRBV10-3	NA	NA	15	TRBJ1-6	CAISEGEGWNSPLHF	TGTGCCATCAGTGAGGGAGAGGGGTGGAATTCACCCCTCCACTTT
TRBV9	NA	NA	13	TRBJ2-5	CASSVEVGETQYF	TGTGCCAGCAGCGTAGAGGTTGGGGAGACCCAGTACTTC
TRBV7-9	NA	NA	14	TRBJ1-2	CASSLPTELNGYTF	TGTGCCAGCAGCTTACCGACGGAACTTAATGGCTACACCTTC
TRBV18	TRBD2	NA	14	TRBJ2-7	CASSPSGGAGEQYF	TGTGCCAGCTCACCTAGCGGGGGGGCCGGCGAGCAGTACTTC
TRBV30	NA	NA	14	TRBJ2-7	CAWSPGHPRYEQYF	TGTGCCTGGAGTCCGGGACACCCGCGCTACGAGCAGTACTTC
TRBV7-3	NA	NA	13	TRBJ2-2	CASSLVVAGELFF	TGTGCCAGCAGCTTAGTGGTGGCCGGGGAGCTGTTTTTT
TRBV7-9	NA	NA	13	TRBJ2-3	CASSLWVTDTQYF	TGTGCCAGCAGCTTGTGGGTCACAGATACGCAGTATTTT
TRBV10-2	TRBD2	NA	14	TRBJ2-7	CASSQSGGSYEQYF	TGCGCCAGCAGTCAAAGCGGGGGGTCCTACGAGCAGTACTTC
TRBV27	NA	NA	13	TRBJ2-3	CASSLFAGDTQYF	TGTGCCAGCAGTTTGTTTGCCGGGGATACGCAGTATTTT